Below are 20 T cell receptor beta chains sequenced from a single sample in a study of blood T cell repertoires in COVID-19. Profiling relied on immunoSEQ multiplex PCR, and the TCRdb table lists in-frame clones only, not all of them. Here the sample spans around 300,000 clones, approximately 88% being singletons. Material: peripheral blood. The receptors were sampled from a woman aged 50 to 65 with active or convalescent COVID-19.

This clone was seen once. This chain uses TRBV19 with TRBJ2-7, with 7 nucleotides matching TRBD2. The V and J ends lost 4 bases and 4 bases, in that order; junction bases with no gene match: 4. Germline-derived CDR1 and CDR2 are LNHDA and SQIVND (reference sequence). The CDR3 consists of 13 residues. The chain's CDR3 is CASSNGRGYEQYF. CDR3 coding DNA: TGTGCCAGTAGTAATGGGAGGGGATACGAGCAGTACTTC.

V is TRBV3-1 (or the pseudogene TRBV3-2) and J is TRBJ2-3, with a possible D match to TRBD2 (5 bases). Germline CDR1 is LGHDT and CDR2 is YNNKEL (reference sequence). CDR3 length equals 12 residues. V was trimmed by 4 bases and J by 5 bases, leaving 7 bases between them. The CDR3 DNA reads as TGTGCCAGCAGCCGCGGACTAGATACGCAGTATTTT. This gives the protein CASSRGLDTQYF.

This chain joins TRBV6-5 and TRBJ2-7; D remains ambiguous. CDR3 length: 14 residues. Trimming removed 4 bases from V and 1 base from J, with 11 bases in between. The germline gives CDR1 MNHEY, CDR2 SVGAGI. The DNA for the CDR3 is TGTGCCAGCAGTTCAGACCTAGTTTCCTACGAGCAGTACTTC. This gives the protein CASSSDLVSYEQYF.

Note on this clone: This CDR3 is also generated by other DNA sequences in the sample. This chain links TRBV19 with TRBJ1-1; maybe TRBD1 (6 bases). Trimming took 1 base from V and 5 from J, leaving 8 bases between them. This CDR3 spans 13 amino acids. CDR1 and CDR2 from the germline V gene are LNHDA and SQIVND (reference sequence). CDR3 DNA sequence: TGTGCCAGTAGTATAGTCCAGGGGACTGAAGCTTTCTTT. Its protein product is CASSIVQGTEAFF.

The V gene is TRBV18, the J gene TRBJ1-1; 10 bases agree with TRBD1. CDR3 length: 16 amino acids. Per germline, CDR1 KGHSH and CDR2 LQKENI. Trimming removed 3 bases from V and 3 bases from J; junction bases left unmatched: 7. CDR3 sequence reads: CASSPGQGIRDTEAFF. The DNA for the CDR3 is TGTGCCAGCTCACCGGGACAGGGGATAAGGGACACTGAAGCTTTCTTT.

This chain uses TRBV13 with TRBJ2-7; TRBD1 might be the D (5 bases). CDR1 is PRHDT, CDR2 FYEKMQ, per germline (reference sequence). The V gene lost 2 bases and the J gene lost 2 bases, with 13 bases spanning the gap. The CDR3 runs 15 residues. CDR3 sequence (DNA): TGTGCCAGCAGCTTAAAGAGTCCAGGGACCTACGAGCAGTACTTC. This translates into CASSLKSPGTYEQYF.

This clone was detected once. The chain joins TRBV7-2 to TRBJ2-7; the match to TRBD2 covers 9 bases. V was pared by 6 bases and J by 3 bases, with 12 bases of the junction left unmatched. CDR1 and CDR2 from the germline V gene are SGHTA and FQGNSA. The CDR3 runs to 16 residues. CDR3 residues: CASSSRGRGIIYEQYF. For the CDR3, the DNA is TGTGCCAGCAGTTCCCGCGGGAGGGGGATAATCTACGAGCAGTACTTC.

The rearrangement links TRBV7-2 to TRBJ1-2, with a tentative D call TRBD1 (5 bases). This CDR3 contains 14 residues. The germline V gene encodes CDR1 SGHTA and CDR2 FQGNSA. V gave up 5 bases and J gave up 0 bases, with 10 bases separating them. The CDR3 DNA sequence: TGTGCCAGCAGCCTAGGGGCTTCTAACTATGGCTACACCTTC. It specifies CASSLGASNYGYTF.

V gene TRBV6-5 combines with J gene TRBJ1-1, with 8 nucleotides matching TRBD1. The CDR3 has 14 amino acids. CDR1 and CDR2 from the germline V gene are MNHEY and SVGAGI. After removal of 2 bases from V and 7 bases from J, the junction contained 6 bases not matched to a gene. CDR3 DNA sequence: TGTGCCAGCAGTTACGGGACAGGTAAAGATGAAGCTTTCTTT. As protein: CASSYGTGKDEAFF.

The chain links TRBV29-1 to TRBJ1-1; TRBD1 aligns across 7 bases. CDR1 is SQVTM and CDR2 is ANQGSEA in the germline V gene. The junction had 7 bases not matched to a gene; V was cut back by 2 bases and J by 1 base. The CDR3 loop spans 15 amino acids. CDR3 nucleotides: TGCAGCGTTGAAACGGGAGGGGGCCCGAACACTGAAGCTTTCTTT. It translates to CSVETGGGPNTEAFF.

V gene TRBV6-5 combines with J gene TRBJ2-7; D might be TRBD2 (5 bases). The CDR3 is 14 residues long. CDR1 and CDR2 from the germline V gene are MNHEY and SVGAGI. V was cut by 8 bases and J by 5 bases, with 19 bases left in between. CDR3 DNA sequence: TGTGCCAGCGGGCTGGGAGTGGTGGAGGACGAGCAGTACTTC. Its protein is CASGLGVVEDEQYF.

The chain uses TRBV30 and TRBJ2-1; TRBD2 matches 9 bases. With 2 bases clipped from V and 2 bases from J, the junction kept 4 bases outside the gene matches. The CDR3 is made up of 15 amino acids. CDR1 is GTSNPN, CDR2 SVGIG, per germline (reference sequence). CDR3 nucleotides: TGTGCCTGGAGTACGGCGGGGGGGCCCTACAATGAGCAGTTCTTC. It translates to CAWSTAGGPYNEQFF. The complete variable domain, with remaining parts taken from reference TRBV30 and TRBJ2-1, reads SQTIHQWPATLVQPVGSPLSLECTVEGTSNPNLYWYRQAAGRGLQLLFYSVGIGQISSEVPQNLSASRPQDRQFILSSKKLLLSDSGFYLCAWSTAGGPYNEQFFGPGTRLTVL.

CDR3 sequence reads: CASSSVGQGVLSGNTIYF. Here the CDR3 DNA reads TGTGCCAGCAGCTCTGTGGGGCAGGGGGTCCTATCTGGAAACACCATATATTTT. The chain carries TRBV7-9 and TRBJ1-3; 7 bases line up with TRBD1. The CDR3 runs to 18 residues. V dropped 4 bases and J dropped 1; count of bases not matched to a gene: 13. Germline V CDR1 and CDR2: SEHNR, FQNEAQ (reference sequence).

V is TRBV12-5 and J is TRBJ2-7; TRBD2 matches 14 bases. The CDR3 is 17 amino acids. With 5 bases clipped from V and 2 bases from J, the junction kept 8 bases outside the gene matches. Germline CDR1 and CDR2: LGHNT and FRNRAP. The CDR3 loop is CASGAGLAGARAYEQYF. CDR3 bases: TGTGCTAGTGGTGCGGGACTAGCGGGGGCGAGGGCCTACGAGCAGTACTTC.

The J gene is TRBJ2-7, the V gene TRBV9; 8 bases are a match to TRBD2. J gave up 7 bases and V 7 bases, and 7 bases lay outside the gene matches. The CDR3 runs to 12 residues. Germline lookup yields CDR1 SGDLS and CDR2 YYNGEE. CDR3 DNA sequence: TGTGCCAGCCATTGGACTAGCCGGGAGCAGTACTTC. It yields the protein CASHWTSREQYF.

The gene calls are TRBV27 and TRBJ2-2; 9 nucleotides line up with TRBD1. CDR3 size: 17 residues. The V and J ends lost 3 bases and 4 bases, in that order; junction bases with no gene match: 9. Germline lookup yields CDR1 MNHEY and CDR2 SMNVEV (reference sequence). The CDR3 is CASSLPAGQGVTGELFF. The DNA of the CDR3 is TGTGCCAGCAGTTTGCCCGCGGGACAGGGCGTCACCGGGGAGCTGTTTTTT.

The CDR3 protein is CANFAGMNTEAFF. The CDR3 DNA reads as TGTGCCAACTTTGCGGGGATGAACACTGAAGCTTTCTTT. V usage is TRBV6-5 and J usage is TRBJ1-1; D ambiguous. Germline lookup yields CDR1 MNHEY and CDR2 SVGAGI. This CDR3 contains 13 residues. Trimming shortened V by 10 bases and J by 0 bases, and 12 bases separated the two germline ends.

The chain is built from TRBV27 and TRBJ1-3; TRBD1 matches 8 bases. There are 14 residues in the CDR3. J was trimmed by 2 bases and V by 5 bases; bases with no gene match: 2. Per germline, CDR1 MNHEY and CDR2 SMNVEV (reference sequence). The CDR3, as DNA: TGTGCCAGCAGTAGACAGGGGACTGGAAACACCATATATTTT. This codes for CASSRQGTGNTIYF.

The DNA for the CDR3 is TGTGCCAGTAGTATCCCGGGACTAGCGGGAGATGAGCAGTTCTTC. It is translated as CASSIPGLAGDEQFF. This rearrangement joins TRBV19 to TRBJ2-1; 14 nucleotides match TRBD2. CDR1 and CDR2 from the germline V gene are LNHDA and SQIVND (reference sequence). The CDR3 totals 15 residues. V gave up 3 bases and J gave up 8 bases; unmatched junction bases: 3.

The chain joins TRBV7-3 to TRBJ2-5; 12 bases fit TRBD2. This CDR3 contains 17 residues. Germline trimming cut 2 bases from V and 2 bases from J; bases unmatched to any gene: 6. Germline values: CDR1 SGHTA, CDR2 FQGTGA. CDR3 residues: CASSLYGTSGRQETQYF. The CDR3, as DNA: TGTGCCAGCAGCTTATACGGGACTAGCGGGCGTCAAGAGACCCAGTACTTC.